Sequencing of this T cell receptor (beta chain) was carried out in a study of blood T cell repertoires in COVID-19. Study information: Samples came from the United States, Italy and Spain, spanning acute and convalescent COVID-19. PBMCs, B-cell-depleted T cells, or T cells were the source of the cDNA or gDNA that made up the material.

Unmatched junction bases numbered 17, after V lost 4 bases and J lost 1 base. Germline-derived CDR1 and CDR2 are SGHRS and YFSETQ. This CDR3 is 20 amino acids long. Per the original methods: Amplification of reference gene primers was used by the study to estimate nucleated cell counts. Sequencing used immunoSEQ multiplex PCR; TCRdb keeps in-frame clones, though not all of them. The D gene and trimming were derived from the DNA, and the V and J assignments and clone size from that table. This table holds over 65,000 clones, approximately 80% found once. V usage is TRBV5-1 and J usage is TRBJ1-6; 7 bases match TRBD1. The TCR was taken from a man at least 80 years old with active COVID-19. Sequenced material: peripheral blood. This CDR3 reads CASSQPNRGPLESYNSPLHF. Written as DNA, the CDR3 is TGCGCCAGCAGCCAACCGAACAGGGGTCCCCTAGAGTCCTATAATTCACCCCTCCACTTT.